This T cell receptor (beta chain) was sequenced in a study of T cells after yellow fever vaccination. General observations from the study: In FACS-sorted repertoires, abundant clonotypes from the bulk population could appear as contaminants.

Per the germline V gene, CDR1 is SGHRS and CDR2 is YFSETQ. V lost 1 base to trimming and J lost 8 bases, with 7 bases between them. The CDR3 is 12 residues long. Template switching by 5'RACE produced TCR cDNA, adding a universal primer site and UMIs. TCRdb re-derived calls from the 5' RACE reads in MiXCR, one entry per CDR3 protein. The repertoire holds around 550,000 distinct CDR3 sequences, roughly 19% seen once, with approximately 15% in the top ten. This clonotype occurred a few times. Its antigen is as yet unknown. This specimen consisted of PBMCs, obtained 15 days after the yellow fever booster vaccination. The receptor's source is a man aged 30 to 39 who received the YFV17D yellow fever vaccine. The rearrangement uses TRBV5-1 and TRBJ2-1; unclear D gene. In DNA form, the CDR3 reads TGCGCCAGCAGCTTGCTTAGCCATGAGCAGTTCTTC. It yields the protein CASSLLSHEQFF. Looking up the rest from reference TRBV5-1 and TRBJ2-1 gives the full variable domain: KAGVTQTPRYLIKTRGQQVTLSCSPISGHRSVSWYQQTPGQGLQFLFEYFSETQRNKGNFPGRFSGRQFSNSRSEMNVSTLELGDSALYLCASSLLSHEQFFGPGTRLTVL.